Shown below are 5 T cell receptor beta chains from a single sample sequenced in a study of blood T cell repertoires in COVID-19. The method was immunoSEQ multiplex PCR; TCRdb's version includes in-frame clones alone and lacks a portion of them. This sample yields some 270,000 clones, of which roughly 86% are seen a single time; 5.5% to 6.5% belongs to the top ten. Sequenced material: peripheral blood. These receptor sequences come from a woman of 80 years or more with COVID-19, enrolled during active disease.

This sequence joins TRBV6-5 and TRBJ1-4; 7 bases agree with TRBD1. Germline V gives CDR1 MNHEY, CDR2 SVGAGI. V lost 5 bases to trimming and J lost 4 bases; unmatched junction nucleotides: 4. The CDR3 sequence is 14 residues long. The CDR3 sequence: CASSTGVVNEKLFF. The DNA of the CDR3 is TGTGCCAGCAGTACAGGGGTAGTTAATGAAAAACTGTTTTTT.

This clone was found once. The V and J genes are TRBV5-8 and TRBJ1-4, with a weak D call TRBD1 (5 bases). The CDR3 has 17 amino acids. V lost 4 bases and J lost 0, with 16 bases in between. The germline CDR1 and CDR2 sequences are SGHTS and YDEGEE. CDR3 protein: CASSPASGAATNEKLFF. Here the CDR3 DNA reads TGTGCCAGCAGCCCGGCAAGCGGGGCCGCAACTAATGAAAAACTGTTTTTT.

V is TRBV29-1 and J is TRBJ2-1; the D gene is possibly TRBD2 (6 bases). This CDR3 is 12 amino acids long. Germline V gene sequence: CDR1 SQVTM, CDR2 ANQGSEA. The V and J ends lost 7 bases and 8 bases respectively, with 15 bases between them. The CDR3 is CSGGRLVDEQFF. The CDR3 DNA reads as TGCAGCGGCGGACGACTAGTAGATGAGCAGTTCTTC.

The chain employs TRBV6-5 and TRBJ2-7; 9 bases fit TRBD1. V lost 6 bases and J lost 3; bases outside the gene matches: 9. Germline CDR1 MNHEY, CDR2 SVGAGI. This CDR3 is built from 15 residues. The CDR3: CASSTAGTGFYEQYF. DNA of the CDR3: TGTGCCAGCAGCACGGCCGGGACAGGGTTCTACGAGCAGTACTTC.

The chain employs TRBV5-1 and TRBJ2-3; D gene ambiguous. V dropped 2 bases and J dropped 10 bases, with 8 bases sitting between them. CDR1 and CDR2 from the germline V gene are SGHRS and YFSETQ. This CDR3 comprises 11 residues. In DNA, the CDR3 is TGCGCCAGCAGCTTCAGTGGGCCGCAGTATTTT. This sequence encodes CASSFSGPQYF.